This passage covers 25 T cell receptor beta chains from one sample sequenced in a study of vaccination and CD4 T cells after COVID-19. The sample's treatment: approximately nine-day PBMC culture with coronavirus spike peptide pools or control peptides (ViraFEST assay). Oncomine TCR Beta short-read sequencing was applied to DNA from cultured CD4+ T cells. TCRdb independently ran MiXCR on the PCR reads; one entry per CDR3 protein. This sample carries about 12,000 distinct CDR3 sequences, 45% to 65% of them seen once, and the ten largest clones take around a quarter. These receptors lack a known antigen. The material sequenced was CD4+ T cells from blood, cultured in vitro. The source is a human donor who had recovered from COVID-19.

The genes are TRBV11-2 and TRBJ1-2; D is uncertain. V was pared by 3 bases and J by 0 bases, with 2 bases between. Germline values: CDR1 SGHAT, CDR2 FQNNGV. The CDR3 length is 12 residues. CDR3 region: CASSFTNYGYTF. CDR3 DNA: TGTGCCAGCAGCTTTACTAACTATGGCTACACCTTC.

The rearrangement joins TRBV2 to TRBJ1-5, with a weak D call TRBD1 (6 bases). Between the trimmed V and J ends, which lost 4 bases and 5 bases, there was a span of 12 bases. Germline V CDR1 and CDR2: SNHLY, FYNNEI. This CDR3 region has 14 residues. The CDR3 region has the DNA TGTGCCAGCAGTGTGGCAGGGGCCCATCAGCCCCAGCATTTT. Residues: CASSVAGAHQPQHF.

The J gene is TRBJ2-7, the V gene TRBV19; 10 nucleotides match TRBD1. V gave up 3 bases and J gave up 6 bases; unmatched junction bases: 5. Germline CDR1 reads LNHDA; CDR2 reads SQIVND (reference sequence). This CDR3 has 14 amino acids. The CDR3 region is CASSIGTGVVEQYF. The CDR3 DNA sequence: TGTGCCAGTAGTATCGGGACAGGGGTGGTCGAGCAGTACTTC.

The chain combines TRBV7-9 with TRBJ2-3; 7 positions match TRBD2. The CDR3 loop spans 15 amino acids. J lost 1 base, V lost 2 bases, and 3 bases had no gene match. Germline CDR1 is SEHNR and CDR2 is FQNEAQ (reference sequence). DNA of the CDR3: TGTGCCAGCAGCTTATTGGGGGGGGGCACAGATACGCAGTATTTT. This translates into CASSLLGGGTDTQYF.

The chain joins TRBV25-1 to TRBJ1-1; tentatively, D is TRBD1 (5 bases). Germline V gene lookup returns CDR1 MGHDK and CDR2 SYGVNS. Trimming removed 1 base from V and 4 bases from J, with 13 bases in between. The length of the CDR3 is 15 residues. The CDR3 protein is CASSEFAGRGTEAFF. DNA for the CDR3: TGTGCCAGCAGTGAATTTGCAGGGCGTGGCACTGAAGCTTTCTTT. Complete variable domain (other parts from reference TRBV25-1 and TRBJ1-1): EADIYQTPRYLVIGTGKKITLECSQTMGHDKMYWYQQDPGMELHLIHYSYGVNSTEKGDLSSESTVSRIRTEHFPLTLESARPSHTSQYLCASSEFAGRGTEAFFGQGTRLTVV.

The chain combines TRBV19 with TRBJ2-3, with a weak D call TRBD1 (5 bases). Trimming left V 2 bases short and J 2 bases short, with 11 bases between. CDR3 size: 15 residues. Per germline, CDR1 LNHDA and CDR2 SQIVND (reference sequence). The CDR3 region has the DNA TGTGCCAGTAGTATACCCCAGGGTGTCACAGATACGCAGTATTTT. Residues: CASSIPQGVTDTQYF.

This clonotype was recorded a few times. CDR3 in amino acids: CASSYGTVPGELFF. CDR3 DNA: TGTGCCAGCAGCTATGGGACAGTCCCCGGGGAGCTGTTTTTT. The chain links TRBV6-1 to TRBJ2-2; TRBD1 matches 7 bases. V lost 6 bases and J lost 6; bases outside the gene matches: 7. Germline CDR1 reads MNHNS; CDR2 reads SASEGT. The CDR3 length is 14 residues.

The rearrangement links TRBV19 to TRBJ2-7; 10 positions agree with TRBD2. CDR3 length equals 15 residues. CDR1 and CDR2 (germline): LNHDA, SQIVND (reference sequence). J gave up 7 bases and V 4 bases, and 10 bases lay outside the gene matches. CDR3 in amino acids: CASSTKAGGPGEQYF. In nucleotides, the CDR3 is TGTGCCAGTAGTACGAAAGCGGGAGGGCCGGGTGAGCAGTACTTC. Combining the CDR3 with reference TRBV19 and TRBJ2-7 gives the whole variable domain DGGITQSPKYLFRKEGQNVTLSCEQNLNHDAMYWYRQDPGQGLRLIYYSQIVNDFQKGDIAEGYSVSREKKESFPLTVTSAQKNPTAFYLCASSTKAGGPGEQYFGPGTRLTVT.

The chain carries TRBV20-1 and TRBJ2-3; 9 bases fit TRBD2. Germline lookup yields CDR1 DFQATT and CDR2 SNEGSKA (reference sequence). V shed 3 bases and J 0 bases; nucleotides not matched to a gene: 1. The CDR3 spans 14 residues. CDR3 region: CSARGLASTDTQYF. The DNA for the CDR3 is TGCAGTGCTAGGGGACTAGCTAGCACAGATACGCAGTATTTT.

This clonotype came up a few times. One junction end disagrees with the germline gene, perhaps due to a read error. This chain links TRBV12-3 or TRBV12-4 with TRBJ1-2; 7 bases align to TRBD1. The CDR3 contains 11 residues. CDR3 DNA sequence: TGTGCCAGCAGTTTTGAGGGGGCCACAATATTC. Encoded protein: CASSFEGATIF.

By frequency in the sample, this clonotype is large (0.1 to 1%). This sequence joins TRBV7-9 and TRBJ1-5, with D unclear. In germline, CDR1 is SEHNR, CDR2 FQNEAQ (reference sequence). This CDR3 has 13 amino acids. V was shortened by 1 base and J by 5 bases, with 6 bases between the two germline ends. The chain's CDR3 is CASSLEQHQPQHF. Written as DNA, the CDR3 is TGTGCCAGCAGCTTAGAACAGCATCAGCCCCAGCATTTT.

The CDR3 here is CASSYSLGESGNTIYF. The DNA of the CDR3 is TGTGCCAGCAGTTACAGTCTGGGAGAGTCTGGAAACACCATATATTTT. The rearrangement links TRBV6-5 to TRBJ1-3, with D unclear. This CDR3 comprises 16 residues. Trimming removed 2 bases at V and 1 base at J, with 12 bases between. Per the germline V gene, CDR1 is MNHEY and CDR2 is SVGAGI.

Only a few counts were recorded for this clonotype. The V call is TRBV6-2 or TRBV6-3, the J call TRBJ2-6; D unclear. V gave up 8 bases and J gave up 3 bases, with 8 bases separating them. Germline-derived CDR1 and CDR2 are MNHEY and SVGEGT. This CDR3 is built from 13 residues. Here the CDR3 DNA reads TGTGCCAGCCGGATCGGTGGGGCCAACGTCCTGACTTTC. Amino acid sequence: CASRIGGANVLTF.

This clonotype was picked up a small number of times. V gene TRBV20-1 combines with J gene TRBJ1-2; 7 positions agree with TRBD1. Germline-derived CDR1 and CDR2 are DFQATT and SNEGSKA (reference sequence). V was pared by 1 base and J by 5 bases, with 10 bases of the junction left unmatched. This CDR3 comprises 15 residues. The CDR3 coding sequence is TGCAGTGCTAGAGTCACAGGGGATCCCGCATATGGCTACACCTTC. Its translation is CSARVTGDPAYGYTF.

The chain links TRBV12-3 or TRBV12-4 to TRBJ1-5; D is possibly TRBD1 (5 bases). This CDR3 has 15 residues. With 5 bases removed from V and 5 bases from J, the gap between germline ends came to 16 bases. CDR3 sequence: CASSPRGVGHQPQHF. As DNA, the CDR3 is TGTGCCAGCAGTCCGCGGGGGGTCGGCCATCAGCCCCAGCATTTT.

This clonotype occurred a few times. This chain uses TRBV12-3 or TRBV12-4 with TRBJ2-3; D ambiguous. V gave up 3 bases and J gave up 4 bases, with 2 bases separating them. The CDR3 is 11 residues long. CDR3 residues: CASSFADTQYF. The CDR3 DNA is TGTGCCAGCAGTTTTGCAGATACGCAGTATTTT.

This clonotype was seen a few times. The chain uses TRBV7-9 and TRBJ1-5, with TRBD1 identical over 8 bases. V lost 5 bases, J lost 8 bases, and 5 bases stayed unmatched. Looked up from germline, CDR1 is SEHNR and CDR2 is FQNEAQ (reference sequence). The CDR3 sequence is 13 residues long. The CDR3 here is CASSGQGGKPQHF. CDR3 nucleotide sequence: TGTGCCAGCAGCGGACAGGGAGGCAAGCCCCAGCATTTT.

This clonotype ranks as medium-sized. The chain joins TRBV7-9 to TRBJ1-1; no clear D gene. The germline V gene has CDR1 SEHNR and CDR2 FQNEAQ (reference sequence). This CDR3 comprises 13 residues. V dropped 0 bases and J dropped 6 bases, with 8 bases sitting between them. CDR3 sequence (DNA): TGTGCCAGCAGCTTAGCCCAGCACTCTGAAGCTTTCTTT. Translation: CASSLAQHSEAFF.

This clonotype was picked up a small number of times. V usage is TRBV6-1 and J usage is TRBJ1-1; D unresolved. The CDR3 extends over 13 amino acids. Trimming removed 5 bases from V and 4 bases from J, with 11 bases in between. Germline loops: CDR1 MNHNS, CDR2 SASEGT. CDR3 region: CASSPSSGTEAFF. Here the CDR3 DNA reads TGTGCCAGCAGTCCATCATCAGGCACTGAAGCTTTCTTT.

This rearrangement joins TRBV11-3 to TRBJ1-3; D remains ambiguous. CDR3 size: 13 residues. The V end was cut by 6 bases, the J end by 0 bases, with 6 bases between. The germline gives CDR1 SGHNT, CDR2 YENEEA. Written as DNA, the CDR3 is TGTGCCAGCAGGACCGACTCTGGAAACACCATATATTTT. It encodes CASRTDSGNTIYF. Full variable domain (rest looked up from reference TRBV11-3 and TRBJ1-3): EAGVVQSPRYKIIEKKQPVAFWCNPISGHNTLYWYLQNLGQGPELLIRYENEEAVDDSQLPKDRFSAERLKGVDSTLKIQPAELGDSAVYLCASRTDSGNTIYFGEGSWLTVV.

This chain joins TRBV7-3 and TRBJ2-2; tentative D call: TRBD2 (5 bases). CDR3 length equals 15 residues. CDR1 and CDR2 from the germline V gene are SGHTA and FQGTGA. The V end lost 5 bases, the J end lost 9 bases, and 19 bases lay between the germline ends. This CDR3 is CASSPGLNMFRELFF. The DNA of the CDR3 is TGTGCCAGCAGCCCAGGACTCAATATGTTCCGGGAGCTGTTTTTT.

CDR3 protein: CASSLSRQGGYSNQPQHF. The CDR3 DNA is TGTGCCAGCAGTTTATCTCGACAGGGGGGGTATAGCAATCAGCCCCAGCATTTT. The chain has TRBV27 and TRBJ1-5; 9 bases are a match to TRBD1. Losses at the gene ends were 0 bases for V and 0 bases for J; bases not matched to a gene: 6. Germline V gene sequence: CDR1 MNHEY, CDR2 SMNVEV (reference sequence). The CDR3 length is 18 residues.

This clonotype was recorded once. V usage is TRBV30 and J usage is TRBJ1-5; D is unclear. Germline V gene data show CDR1 as GTSNPN and CDR2 as SVGIG (reference sequence). The CDR3 is made up of 12 amino acids. Trimming pared 0 bases from V and 6 bases from J, leaving 6 bases between. CDR3: CAWSVPGQPQHF. The CDR3 DNA is TGTGCCTGGAGTGTACCTGGTCAGCCCCAGCATTTT.

The rearrangement joins TRBV18 to TRBJ2-1, with 8 nucleotides matching TRBD2. V was clipped by 4 bases and J by 5 bases; unmatched bases: 13. The CDR3 loop spans 17 amino acids. CDR1 is KGHSH, CDR2 LQKENI, per germline. The CDR3 nucleotides are TGTGCCAGCTCACGATTTAGGACTAGCTCATCTCACAATGAGCAGTTCTTC. Translating it yields CASSRFRTSSSHNEQFF.

This clonotype has only a few counts. The V and J genes are TRBV20-1 and TRBJ2-1, with D perhaps matching TRBD2 (6 bases). The CDR3 has 13 amino acids. V lost 4 bases and J lost 5, with 12 bases in between. Germline assignment: CDR1 DFQATT and CDR2 SNEGSKA (reference sequence). As DNA, the CDR3 is TGCAGTGCTATGGGGACTTTTCACAATGAGCAGTTCTTC. Its translation: CSAMGTFHNEQFF.